The text below deals with one T cell receptor beta chain. CDR1 and CDR2 (germline): LGHNT, FRNRAP. The CDR3 runs 16 residues. With 0 bases removed from V and 3 bases from J, the gap between germline ends came to 14 bases. The sample originates from a study of blood T cell repertoires in COVID-19. Study background: There were acute and convalescent COVID-19 samples, and they came from the United States, Italy and Spain. T cells, B-cell-depleted T cells, or PBMCs supplied cDNA or gDNA.

Study processing details: Reference gene primer amplification gave estimated nucleated cell counts. Profiled with immunoSEQ multiplex PCR; TCRdb holds only in-frame clones, not every one. That table gives V, J and clone size, and the DNA gave D and trimming. Altogether 100,000 to 150,000 clones are present, roughly four fifths being singletons, with the ten largest covering more than 5.5%. This sequence was found in a man in his 60s with acute or convalescent COVID-19. The J gene is TRBJ1-2, the V gene TRBV12-5; D is possibly TRBD1 (6 bases). Sequencing input: peripheral blood. In DNA form, the CDR3 reads TGTGCTAGTGGTTTGGTACCCCAGGGGAACGACTATGGCTACACCTTC. This sequence encodes CASGLVPQGNDYGYTF.